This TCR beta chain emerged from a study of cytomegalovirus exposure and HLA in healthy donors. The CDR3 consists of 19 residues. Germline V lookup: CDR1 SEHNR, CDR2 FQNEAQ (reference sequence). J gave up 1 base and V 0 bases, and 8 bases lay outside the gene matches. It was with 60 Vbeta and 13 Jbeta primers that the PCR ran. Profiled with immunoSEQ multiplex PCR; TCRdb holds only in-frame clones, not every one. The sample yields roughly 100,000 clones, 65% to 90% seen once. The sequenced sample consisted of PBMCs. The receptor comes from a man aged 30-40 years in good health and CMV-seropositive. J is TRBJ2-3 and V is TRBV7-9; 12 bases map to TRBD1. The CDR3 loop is CASSLAGTGGVGGTDTQYF. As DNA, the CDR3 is TGTGCCAGCAGCTTAGCGGGGACAGGGGGCGTCGGAGGCACAGATACGCAGTATTTT.